This is a list of T cell receptor beta chains from one sample in a study of vaccination effects on CD4 cells after COVID-19. Their antigens remain unidentified. Sequenced by immunoSEQ multiplex PCR; TCRdb stores in-frame clones only, minus some. The table includes tens of thousands of clones, 74% detected once. The material sequenced was CD4+ T cells from PBMCs cultured without peptide, taken after COVID-19 vaccination. These receptor sequences come from a human donor who received a COVID-19 vaccine. CDR3s leave out the opening cysteine and the closing phenylalanine or tryptophan. A D gene is named only where the DNA matches it firmly.

J gene,D gene,V gene,CDR3 protein
TRBJ1-5,TRBD1,TRBV5-8,ASSRGQVPDSNQPQH
TRBJ2-1,TRBD1,TRBV15,ATTTGTAYNEQF
TRBJ1-1,.,TRBV25-1,ASSEFWGSRTEAF
TRBJ2-3,.,TRBV3-1/TRBV3-2,ASSRLGGSTDTQY
TRBJ1-1,.,TRBV3-1/TRBV3-2,ASSHNRALSEAF
TRBJ1-5,.,TRBV4-1,ASSPGLGQTSNQPQH
TRBJ1-4,.,TRBV27,ASRRGGTRNEKLF
TRBJ1-1,.,TRBV4-1,ASSQVVGLNTEAF
TRBJ1-1,.,TRBV4-3,ASSQGRGTEAF
TRBJ2-1,TRBD2,TRBV24-1,ATSDFPRRGGADEQF
TRBJ1-5,.,TRBV5-1,ASSPGHGNQPQH
TRBJ2-5,TRBD2,TRBV7-9,ASSLGLAGRQTQY
TRBJ2-5,.,TRBV15,ATSKKDGQETQY
TRBJ2-5,.,TRBV7-2,ASSGKTGLEETQY
TRBJ2-5,.,TRBV9,ASSAGPYQETQY
TRBJ2-3,.,TRBV18,ASSPGSPIDTQY
TRBJ2-3,.,TRBV7-3,ASSLTGEQSDTQY
TRBJ2-3,.,TRBV6-4,ASSDGLRGTQY
TRBJ2-2,.,TRBV5-6,ASSLGPNTGELF
TRBJ2-1,.,TRBV28,ASRPGQGSSYNEQF
TRBJ1-5,.,TRBV6-5,ASSREINQPQH
TRBJ1-1,.,TRBV6-5,ASRTPDKNTEAF
TRBJ1-3,.,TRBV6-5,ASSYSTNSGNTIY
TRBJ1-1,TRBD1,TRBV6-5,ASKTGVGTEAF
TRBJ2-2,.,TRBV6-1,ASSQVTGRVTGELF
TRBJ1-4,.,TRBV29-1,SAGISTNEKLF
TRBJ2-3,TRBD2,TRBV4-2,ASSQVSASGGPPNTQY
TRBJ2-5,.,TRBV27,ASSKDRRAQETQY
TRBJ1-5,TRBD1,TRBV25-1,ASRAGTGIPGGNQPQH
TRBJ2-1,TRBD1,TRBV2,ASRRDRHDEQF
TRBJ1-4,.,TRBV6-4,ASVFRADEKLF
TRBJ2-1,TRBD2,TRBV5-8,ASSLWVLTGGNEQF
TRBJ2-5,.,TRBV7-2,ASSLRVGETQY
TRBJ2-2,TRBD2,TRBV3-1/TRBV3-2,ASSPIRGGSIGELF
TRBJ1-1,.,TRBV28,ASTRFAEAF
TRBJ1-4,.,TRBV5-1,ASSRDGNEKLF
TRBJ2-5,.,TRBV3-1/TRBV3-2,ASSQGSAETQY
TRBJ2-3,TRBD2,TRBV4-3,ASSTLAGGVDTQY
TRBJ1-2,TRBD1,TRBV6-6,ASSPSGQAGGYT